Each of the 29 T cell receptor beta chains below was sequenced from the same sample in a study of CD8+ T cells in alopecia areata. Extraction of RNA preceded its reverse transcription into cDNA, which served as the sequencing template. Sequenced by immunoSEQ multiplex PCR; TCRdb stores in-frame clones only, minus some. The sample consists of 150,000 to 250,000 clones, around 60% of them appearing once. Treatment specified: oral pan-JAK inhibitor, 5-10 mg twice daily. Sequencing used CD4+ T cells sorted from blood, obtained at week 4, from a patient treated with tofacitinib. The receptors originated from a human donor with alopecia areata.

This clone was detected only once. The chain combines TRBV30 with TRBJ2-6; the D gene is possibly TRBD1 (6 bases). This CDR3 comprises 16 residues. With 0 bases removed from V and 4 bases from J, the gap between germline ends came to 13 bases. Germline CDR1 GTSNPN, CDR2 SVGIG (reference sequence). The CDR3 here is CAWSVRSGAGANVLTF. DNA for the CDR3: TGTGCCTGGAGTGTACGATCAGGGGCGGGGGCCAACGTCCTGACTTTC.

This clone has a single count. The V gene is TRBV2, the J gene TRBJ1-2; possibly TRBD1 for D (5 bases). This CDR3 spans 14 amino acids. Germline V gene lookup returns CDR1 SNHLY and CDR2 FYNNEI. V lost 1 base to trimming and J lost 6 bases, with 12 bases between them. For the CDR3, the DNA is TGTGCCAGCAGTGAAGTTGGCGAGGGGCATGGCTACACCTTC. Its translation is CASSEVGEGHGYTF.

CDR3 bases: TGCAGCGTTGAAGATAGTGACAGGGGAGTGAGAAAAGAGACCCAGTACTTC. This translates into CSVEDSDRGVRKETQYF. V is TRBV29-1 and J is TRBJ2-5, with 8 positions matching TRBD1. Germline loops: CDR1 SQVTM, CDR2 ANQGSEA. J gave up 3 bases and V 0 bases, and 12 bases lay outside the gene matches. The CDR3 is made up of 17 amino acids. Based on the CDR3 plus reference TRBV29-1 and TRBJ2-5, the full variable domain is SAVISQKPSRDICQRGTSLTIQCQVDSQVTMMFWYRQQPGQSLTLIATANQGSEATYESGFVIDKFPISRPNLTFSTLTVSNMSPEDSSIYLCSVEDSDRGVRKETQYFGPGTRLLVL.

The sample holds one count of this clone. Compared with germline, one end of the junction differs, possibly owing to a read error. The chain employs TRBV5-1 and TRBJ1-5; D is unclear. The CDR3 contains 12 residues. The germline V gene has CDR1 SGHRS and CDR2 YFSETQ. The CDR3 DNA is TGTGCCAGCAGCCCCTCACCTCAGCCCCAGCATTTT. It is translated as CASSPSPQPQHF.

This CDR3 is CAISDPPGRPGQQETQYF. The CDR3, as DNA: TGTGCCATCAGTGATCCCCCCGGGCGCCCGGGCCAACAAGAGACCCAGTACTTC. This chain connects TRBV10-3 to TRBJ2-5; D uncertain. Trimming pared 3 bases from V and 2 bases from J, leaving 22 bases between. CDR1 and CDR2 from the germline V gene are ENHRY and SYGVKD. CDR3 length equals 18 residues.

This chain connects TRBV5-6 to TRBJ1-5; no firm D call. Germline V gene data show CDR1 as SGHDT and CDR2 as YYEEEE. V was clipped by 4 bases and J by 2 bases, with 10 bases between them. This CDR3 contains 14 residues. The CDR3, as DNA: TGTGCCAGCAGCCCGGGGTTGGGCAATCAGCCCCAGCATTTT. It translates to CASSPGLGNQPQHF.

Written as DNA, the CDR3 is TGTGCCAGCAGTGCGAGGGGTACCTACGAGCAGTACTTC. Its protein product is CASSARGTYEQYF. The chain combines TRBV6-1 with TRBJ2-7; perhaps D is TRBD1 or TRBD2 (5 bases each). The CDR3 length is 13 residues. CDR1 and CDR2 (germline): MNHNS, SASEGT. Deletions cut 4 bases from V and 2 bases from J, with 9 bases between.

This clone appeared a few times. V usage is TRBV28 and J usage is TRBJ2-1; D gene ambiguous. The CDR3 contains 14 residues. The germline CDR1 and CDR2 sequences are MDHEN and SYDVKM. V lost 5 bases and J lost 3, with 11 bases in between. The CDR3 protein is CASSNGNYYNEQFF. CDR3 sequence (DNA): TGTGCCAGCAGTAACGGAAACTACTACAATGAGCAGTTCTTC.

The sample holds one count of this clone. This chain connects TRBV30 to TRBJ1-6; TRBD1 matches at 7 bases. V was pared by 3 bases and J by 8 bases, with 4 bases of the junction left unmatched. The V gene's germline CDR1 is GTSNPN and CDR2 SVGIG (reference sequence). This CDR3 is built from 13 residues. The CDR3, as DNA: TGTGCCTGGAGCGAAGACAGGGATTCACCCCTCCACTTT. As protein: CAWSEDRDSPLHF.

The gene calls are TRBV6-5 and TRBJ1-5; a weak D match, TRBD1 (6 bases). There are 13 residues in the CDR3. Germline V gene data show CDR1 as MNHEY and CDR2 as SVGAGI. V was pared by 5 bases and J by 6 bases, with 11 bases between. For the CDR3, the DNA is TGTGCCAGCAGTAGGGGACACGGTCAGCCCCAGCATTTT. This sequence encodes CASSRGHGQPQHF.

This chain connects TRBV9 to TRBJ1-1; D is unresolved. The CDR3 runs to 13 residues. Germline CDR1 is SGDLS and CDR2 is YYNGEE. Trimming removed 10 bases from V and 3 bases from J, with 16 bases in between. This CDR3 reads CASASDRDTEAFF. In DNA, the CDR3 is TGTGCCTCAGCGTCCGACCGGGACACTGAAGCTTTCTTT.

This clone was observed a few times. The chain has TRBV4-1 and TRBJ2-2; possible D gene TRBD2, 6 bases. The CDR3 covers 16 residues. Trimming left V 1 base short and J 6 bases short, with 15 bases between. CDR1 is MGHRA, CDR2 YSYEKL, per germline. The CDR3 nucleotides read TGCGCCAGCAGCCAAGCGAACCTGGTAGCGGCCGGGGAGCTGTTTTTT. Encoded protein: CASSQANLVAAGELFF.

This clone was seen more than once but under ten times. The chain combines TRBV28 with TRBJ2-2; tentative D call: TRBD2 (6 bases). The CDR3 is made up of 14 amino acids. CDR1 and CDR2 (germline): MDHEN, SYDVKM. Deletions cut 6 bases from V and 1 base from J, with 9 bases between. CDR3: CASRIGGNTGELFF. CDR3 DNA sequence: TGTGCCAGCAGAATCGGGGGGAACACCGGGGAGCTGTTTTTT.

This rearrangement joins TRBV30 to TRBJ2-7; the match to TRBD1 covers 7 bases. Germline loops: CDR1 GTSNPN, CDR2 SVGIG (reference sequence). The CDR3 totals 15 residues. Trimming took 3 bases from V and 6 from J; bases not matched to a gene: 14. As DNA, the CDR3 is TGTGCCTGGAGCCCTCCGACGACAGGGTATGCCGAGCAGTACTTC. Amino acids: CAWSPPTTGYAEQYF.

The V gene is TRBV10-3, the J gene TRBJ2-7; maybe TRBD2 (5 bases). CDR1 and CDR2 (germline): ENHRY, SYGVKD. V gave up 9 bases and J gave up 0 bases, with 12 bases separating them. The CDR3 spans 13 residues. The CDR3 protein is CAMSRGSSYEQYF. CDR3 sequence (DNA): TGTGCCATGAGTAGAGGGAGCTCCTACGAGCAGTACTTC.

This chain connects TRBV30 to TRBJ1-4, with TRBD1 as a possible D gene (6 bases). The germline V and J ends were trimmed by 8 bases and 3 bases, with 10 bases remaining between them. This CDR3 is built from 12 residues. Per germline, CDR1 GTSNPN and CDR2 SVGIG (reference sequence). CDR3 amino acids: CAATGSNEKLFF. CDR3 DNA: TGTGCCGCCACAGGGTCTAATGAAAAACTGTTTTTT.

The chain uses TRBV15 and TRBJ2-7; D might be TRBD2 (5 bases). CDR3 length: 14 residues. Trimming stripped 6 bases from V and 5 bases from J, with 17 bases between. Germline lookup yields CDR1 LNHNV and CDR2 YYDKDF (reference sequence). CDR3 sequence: CATRTGLQNNEQYF. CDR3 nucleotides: TGTGCCACCAGGACTGGACTCCAAAACAACGAGCAGTACTTC.

The CDR3 loop is CASSFMGADTQYF. Here the CDR3 DNA reads TGTGCCAGCAGCTTTATGGGGGCAGATACGCAGTATTTT. The rearrangement uses TRBV7-3 and TRBJ2-3; the D call may be TRBD1 or TRBD2 (5 bases each). Trimming took 3 bases from V and 4 from J, leaving 8 bases between them. Germline assignment: CDR1 SGHTA and CDR2 FQGTGA. This CDR3 is 13 amino acids long.

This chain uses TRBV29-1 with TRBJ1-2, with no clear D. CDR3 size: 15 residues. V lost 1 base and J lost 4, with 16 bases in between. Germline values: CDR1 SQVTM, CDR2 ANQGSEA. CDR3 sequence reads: CSVEAILTAGYGYTF. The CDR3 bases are TGCAGCGTTGAAGCCATCTTAACAGCAGGCTATGGCTACACCTTC.

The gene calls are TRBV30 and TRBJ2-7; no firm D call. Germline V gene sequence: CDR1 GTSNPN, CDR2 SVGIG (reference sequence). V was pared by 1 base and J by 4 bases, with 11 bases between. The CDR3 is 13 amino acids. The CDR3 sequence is CAWSALGKYEQYF. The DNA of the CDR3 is TGTGCCTGGAGTGCATTGGGGAAGTACGAGCAGTACTTC.

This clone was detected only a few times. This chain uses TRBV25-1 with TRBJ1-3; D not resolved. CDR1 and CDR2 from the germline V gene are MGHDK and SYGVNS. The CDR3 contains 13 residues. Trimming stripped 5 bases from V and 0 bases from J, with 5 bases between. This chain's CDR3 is CASSFGSGNTIYF. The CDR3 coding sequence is TGTGCCAGCAGTTTTGGCTCTGGAAACACCATATATTTT.

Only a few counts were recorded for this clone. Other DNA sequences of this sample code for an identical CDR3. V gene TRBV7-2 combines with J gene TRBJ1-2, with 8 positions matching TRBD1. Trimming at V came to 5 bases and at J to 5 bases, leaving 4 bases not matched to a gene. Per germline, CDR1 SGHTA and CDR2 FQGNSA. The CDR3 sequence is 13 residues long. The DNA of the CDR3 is TGTGCCAGCAGCCAGGGGGCAGGATATGGCTACACCTTC. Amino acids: CASSQGAGYGYTF.

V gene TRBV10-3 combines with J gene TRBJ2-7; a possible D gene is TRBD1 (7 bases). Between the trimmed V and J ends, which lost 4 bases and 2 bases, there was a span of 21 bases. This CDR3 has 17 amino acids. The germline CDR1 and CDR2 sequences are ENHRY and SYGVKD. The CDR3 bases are TGTGCCATCAGTGGGGCAACTCCAGGGGGGTCTGCCTACGAGCAGTACTTC. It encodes CAISGATPGGSAYEQYF.

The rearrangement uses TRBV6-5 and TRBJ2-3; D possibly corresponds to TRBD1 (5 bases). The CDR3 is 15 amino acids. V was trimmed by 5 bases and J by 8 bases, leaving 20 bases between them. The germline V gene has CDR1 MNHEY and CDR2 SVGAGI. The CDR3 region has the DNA TGTGCCAGCAGTCTCCTCCCGACAGCCGGCGGTACGCAGTATTTT. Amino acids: CASSLLPTAGGTQYF.

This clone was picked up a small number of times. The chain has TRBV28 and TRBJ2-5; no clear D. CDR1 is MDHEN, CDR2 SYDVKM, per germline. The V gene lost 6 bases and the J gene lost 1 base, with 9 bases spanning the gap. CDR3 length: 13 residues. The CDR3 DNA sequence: TGTGCCAGCAGCGATCCGAGCCAAGAGACCCAGTACTTC. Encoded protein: CASSDPSQETQYF.

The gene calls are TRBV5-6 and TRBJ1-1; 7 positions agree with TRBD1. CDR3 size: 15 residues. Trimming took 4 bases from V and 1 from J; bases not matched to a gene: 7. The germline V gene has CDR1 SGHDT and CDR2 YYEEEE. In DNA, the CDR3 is TGTGCCAGCAGCGCCTACGGACAGGCGAACACTGAAGCTTTCTTT. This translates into CASSAYGQANTEAFF.

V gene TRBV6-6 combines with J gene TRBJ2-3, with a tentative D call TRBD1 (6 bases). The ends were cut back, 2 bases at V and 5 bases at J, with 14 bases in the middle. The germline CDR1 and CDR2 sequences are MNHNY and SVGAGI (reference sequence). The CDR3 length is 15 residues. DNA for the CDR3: TGTGCCAGCAGTTACCCCGGGCAGGGGAAAGATACGCAGTATTTT. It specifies CASSYPGQGKDTQYF.

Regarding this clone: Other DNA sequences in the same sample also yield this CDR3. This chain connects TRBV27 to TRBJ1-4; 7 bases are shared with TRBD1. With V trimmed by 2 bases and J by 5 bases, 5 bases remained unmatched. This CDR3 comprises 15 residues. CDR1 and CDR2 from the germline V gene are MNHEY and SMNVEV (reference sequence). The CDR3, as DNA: TGTGCCAGCAGTTTACGGGAACAGGGGAATGAAAAACTGTTTTTT. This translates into CASSLREQGNEKLFF.

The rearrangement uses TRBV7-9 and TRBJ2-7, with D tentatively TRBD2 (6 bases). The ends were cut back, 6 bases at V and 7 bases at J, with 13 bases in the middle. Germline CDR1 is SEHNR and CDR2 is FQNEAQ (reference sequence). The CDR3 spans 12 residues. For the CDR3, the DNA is TGTGCCAGCAGGTCTTCAGGGAGGGAGCAGTACTTC. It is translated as CASRSSGREQYF.